A selection of T cell receptor beta chains follows, all from one sample in a study of lymphopenia after photon versus proton radiotherapy. Sequenced by immunoSEQ multiplex PCR; TCRdb stores in-frame clones only, minus some. The sample yields 20,000 to 25,000 clones, approximately 90% seen once. The source material was peripheral blood, sampled from a patient treated with proton-based radiotherapy. These TCRs come from a man older than 75 with esophageal cancer. Both conserved end residues are part of each CDR3. A D gene is named only where the DNA matches it firmly. Clone size is stated in some rows and not others, as once, few, many or a class when expanded.

-	TRBV4-3	TRBJ2-7	-	CASSQDLNRAYEQYF	TGCGCCAGCAGCCAAGATTTGAACAGGGCGTACGAGCAGTACTTC
-	TRBV7-8	TRBJ2-7	-	CASSKDSSYEQYF	TGTGCCAGCAGCAAGGACAGCTCCTACGAGCAGTACTTC
-	TRBV9	TRBJ1-6	-	CASTWGRGDNSPLHF	TGTGCCAGCACCTGGGGGCGGGGGGATAATTCACCCCTCCACTTT
-	TRBV4-1	TRBJ2-1	-	CASSQERSYNEQFF	TGCGCCAGCAGCCAAGAGAGGTCCTACAATGAGCAGTTCTTC
-	TRBV7-6	TRBJ2-5	-	CASSLGLAQETQYF	TGTGCCAGCAGCTTAGGCCTGGCCCAAGAGACCCAGTACTTC
-	TRBV2	TRBJ2-7	TRBD1	CASRQGWYEQYF	TGTGCCAGCAGACAGGGGTGGTACGAGCAGTACTTC
-	TRBV11-2	TRBJ2-1	-	CASSLSILEQFF	TGTGCCAGCAGCCTGAGCATTCTTGAGCAGTTCTTC
-	TRBV7-9	TRBJ2-4	TRBD2	CASSLAGGLAKNIQYF	TGTGCCAGCAGCCTAGCGGGAGGGCTGGCCAAAAACATTCAGTACTTC
-	TRBV7-2	TRBJ2-6	-	CASSLVWQGGSGANVLTF	TGTGCCAGCAGCTTAGTGTGGCAGGGGGGATCTGGGGCCAACGTCCTGACTTTC
-	TRBV15	TRBJ2-5	TRBD2	CATSGGGDEETQYF	TGTGCCACCAGCGGGGGGGGAGACGAAGAGACCCAGTACTTC
-	TRBV5-4	TRBJ1-6	-	CASSQSPGPVLNSPLHF	TGCGCCAGCAGCCAATCCCCAGGGCCCGTTCTCAATTCACCCCTCCACTTT
-	TRBV5-6	TRBJ1-6	TRBD1	CASSSATGVGSPLHF	TGTGCCAGCAGTTCCGCGACAGGGGTGGGTTCACCCCTCCACTTT
-	TRBV29-1	TRBJ2-7	-	CSVEVIGGKAGQYF	TGCAGCGTTGAAGTCATAGGAGGGAAAGCGGGGCAGTACTTC
-	TRBV10-2	TRBJ1-2	-	CASSEYARTYGYTF	TGCGCCAGCAGTGAGTACGCTAGAACTTATGGCTACACCTTC
-	TRBV9	TRBJ2-2	TRBD1	CASSVTGGRTGELFF	TGTGCCAGCAGCGTTACAGGGGGCCGGACCGGGGAGCTGTTTTTT
-	TRBV30	TRBJ2-7	-	CAWSPGSGTYYEQYF	TGTGCCTGGAGCCCCGGGTCAGGGACATATTACGAGCAGTACTTC
-	TRBV5-4	TRBJ1-5	-	CASSRRDSGADNQPQHF	TGTGCCAGCAGCCGCCGGGACTCCGGCGCGGACAATCAGCCCCAGCATTTT
once	TRBV27	TRBJ1-3	-	CASSQGLSSGNTIYF	TGTGCCAGCAGTCAGGGACTTAGCTCTGGAAACACCATATATTTT
-	TRBV21-1	TRBJ2-3	-	CASSPGAGPSTDTQYF	TGTGCCAGCAGCCCTGGAGCGGGACCGAGCACAGATACGCAGTATTTT
-	TRBV19	TRBJ2-2	TRBD1	CASSKQGDLTGELFF	TGTGCCAGTAGTAAACAGGGGGACCTGACCGGGGAGCTGTTTTTT
-	TRBV11-2	TRBJ1-3	-	CASSEGIQMLYGNTIYF	TGTGCCAGCAGCGAAGGGATTCAAATGTTGTATGGAAACACCATATATTTT
-	TRBV19	TRBJ2-5	TRBD1	CASSRTGTEETQYF	TGTGCCAGTAGTAGGACAGGGACCGAGGAGACCCAGTACTTC
-	TRBV9	TRBJ2-1	TRBD2	CASSSPTSGAAAPQFF	TGTGCCAGCAGCTCCCCAACTAGCGGCGCTGCAGCCCCCCAGTTCTTC
-	TRBV19	TRBJ1-5	-	CASSTNRPSQPQHF	TGTGCCAGTAGTACAAACCGGCCGTCTCAGCCCCAGCATTTT
-	TRBV7-9	TRBJ2-1	-	CASSFKLRPQNEQFF	TGTGCCAGCAGCTTCAAACTTAGGCCGCAGAATGAGCAGTTCTTC
-	TRBV27	TRBJ1-5	TRBD1	CASRRSGQGLYAHQPQHF	TGTGCCAGCAGACGCTCCGGACAGGGACTTTATGCCCATCAGCCCCAGCATTTT
once	TRBV19	TRBJ2-1	-	CASSIPGVSYNEQFF	TGTGCCAGTAGTATCCCAGGAGTCTCCTACAATGAGCAGTTCTTC
-	TRBV7-2	TRBJ1-5	-	CASSLGYRSQPQHF	TGTGCCAGCAGCTTAGGTTACAGGAGTCAGCCCCAGCATTTT
-	TRBV4-3	TRBJ1-5	TRBD1	CASSQELDRAGNQPQHF	TGCGCCAGCAGCCAAGAATTGGACAGGGCGGGCAATCAGCCCCAGCATTTT
-	TRBV7-2	TRBJ1-5	-	CASSLGGGAGQPQHF	TGTGCCAGCAGCTTAGGGGGGGGCGCAGGTCAGCCCCAGCATTTT
-	TRBV7-8	TRBJ1-2	-	CASSSTGAPYGYTF	TGTGCCAGCAGCTCAACAGGCGCACCCTATGGCTACACCTTC
-	TRBV6-5	TRBJ2-5	-	CASSYSNLGSQETQYF	TGTGCCAGCAGTTACTCGAATCTGGGCTCCCAAGAGACCCAGTACTTC
-	TRBV7-2	TRBJ1-5	-	CASSLNSLDQPQHF	TGTGCCAGCAGCTTAAACAGTCTCGATCAGCCCCAGCATTTT
-	TRBV2	TRBJ2-2	-	CASSFHGELFF	TGTGCCAGCAGTTTCCATGGGGAGCTGTTTTTT
-	TRBV7-3	TRBJ2-7	TRBD1	CASSQRRTGEYEQYF	TGTGCCAGCAGCCAGAGAAGGACAGGGGAATACGAGCAGTACTTC
-	TRBV11-2	TRBJ2-1	TRBD1	CASSSRPTGGGDEQFF	TGTGCCAGCAGCTCACGCCCGACAGGGGGCGGGGATGAGCAGTTCTTC
-	TRBV19	TRBJ1-1	-	CASSISLNTEAFF	TGTGCCAGTAGTATTTCCCTGAACACTGAAGCTTTCTTT
-	TRBV30	TRBJ1-1	-	CAWSVTGVHTEAFF	TGTGCCTGGAGTGTAACCGGGGTACACACTGAAGCTTTCTTT
-	TRBV27	TRBJ2-7	-	CASKRSINEQYF	TGTGCCAGCAAGAGATCAATCAACGAGCAGTACTTC
-	TRBV11-2	TRBJ2-7	-	CASSLVVGSYEQYF	TGTGCCAGCAGCTTAGTAGTCGGCTCCTACGAGCAGTACTTC
-	TRBV7-2	TRBJ1-5	-	CASSLGPGLSNQPQHF	TGTGCCAGCAGCTTAGGGCCGGGGTTAAGCAATCAGCCCCAGCATTTT
medium-sized	TRBV10-3	TRBJ1-3	TRBD1	CAISQNGQGAGNTIYF	TGTGCCATCAGCCAGAACGGACAGGGGGCCGGAAACACCATATATTTT
once	TRBV29-1	TRBJ2-5	-	CSVGRDTQETQYF	TGCAGCGTTGGACGGGACACACAAGAGACCCAGTACTTC
-	TRBV5-3	TRBJ2-7	-	CARSLGTRPGDEQYF	TGTGCCAGAAGCTTGGGGACGCGCCCAGGGGACGAGCAGTACTTC